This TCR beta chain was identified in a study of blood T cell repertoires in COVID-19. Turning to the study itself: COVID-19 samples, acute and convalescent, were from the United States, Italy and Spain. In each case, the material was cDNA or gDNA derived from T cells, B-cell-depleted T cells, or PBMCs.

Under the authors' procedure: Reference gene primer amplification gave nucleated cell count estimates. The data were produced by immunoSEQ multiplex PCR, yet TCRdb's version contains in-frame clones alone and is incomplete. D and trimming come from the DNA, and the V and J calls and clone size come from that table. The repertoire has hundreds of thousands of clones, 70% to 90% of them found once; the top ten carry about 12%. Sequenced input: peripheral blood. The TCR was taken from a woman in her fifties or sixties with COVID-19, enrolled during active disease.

The CDR3 sequence is CASSDGQSSNYGYTF. CDR3 nucleotides: TGTGCCAGCAGTGACGGACAGTCCTCTAACTATGGCTACACCTTC. This rearrangement joins TRBV6-1 to TRBJ1-2, with D maybe TRBD1 (6 bases). V shed 3 bases and J shed 0 bases, with 11 bases lying between them. This CDR3 comprises 15 residues. Germline values: CDR1 MNHNS, CDR2 SASEGT.